The source of this T cell receptor beta chain is a study of identical twins. Study findings and constraints: Shared out-of-frame alpha sequences (those common to twins) showed excess low generation probability.

Looked up from germline, CDR1 is MNHNS and CDR2 is SASEGT. Trimming removed 6 bases at V and 3 bases at J, with 15 bases between. The CDR3 runs to 14 residues. Points on this clonotype: The antigen is undetermined.

Via MiXCR, TCRdb re-called the 5' RACE reads, giving one row per CDR3 protein. Of 570,000 or so distinct CDR3 sequences listed, approximately 10% are singletons. Separately, the same data were catalogued under a study of yellow fever vaccine responses in identical twins. That study reports: Twins' vaccine T cell responses were reported to seem partly convergent and partly personalized.

This sequence was found in a young woman in good health. Source material: PBMCs. The chain recombines TRBV6-1 with TRBJ2-7; no reliable D call. The CDR3 here is CASSPTWTDYEQYF. The DNA for the CDR3 is TGTGCCAGCAGCCCCACGTGGACCGACTACGAGCAGTACTTC.